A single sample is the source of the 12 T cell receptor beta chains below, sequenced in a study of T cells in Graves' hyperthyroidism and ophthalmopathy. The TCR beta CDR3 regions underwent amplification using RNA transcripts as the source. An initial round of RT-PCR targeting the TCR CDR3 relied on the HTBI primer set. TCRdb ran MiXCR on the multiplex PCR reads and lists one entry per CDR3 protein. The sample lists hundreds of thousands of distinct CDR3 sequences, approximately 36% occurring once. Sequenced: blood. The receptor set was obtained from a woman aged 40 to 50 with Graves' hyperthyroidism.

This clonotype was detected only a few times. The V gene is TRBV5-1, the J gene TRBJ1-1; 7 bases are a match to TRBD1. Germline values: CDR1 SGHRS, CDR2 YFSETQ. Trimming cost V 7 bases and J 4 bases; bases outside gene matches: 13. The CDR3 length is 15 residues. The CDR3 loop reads CASRGPTGDITEAFF. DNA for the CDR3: TGCGCCAGCCGCGGGCCCACAGGGGATATCACTGAAGCTTTCTTT.

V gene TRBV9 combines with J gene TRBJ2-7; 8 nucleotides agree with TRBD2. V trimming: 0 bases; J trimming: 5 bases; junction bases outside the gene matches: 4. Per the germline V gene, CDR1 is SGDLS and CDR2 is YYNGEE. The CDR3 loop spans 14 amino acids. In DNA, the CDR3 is TGTGCCAGCAGCGTAGCTGGTAGCGGGAACGAGCAGTACTTC. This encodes CASSVAGSGNEQYF.

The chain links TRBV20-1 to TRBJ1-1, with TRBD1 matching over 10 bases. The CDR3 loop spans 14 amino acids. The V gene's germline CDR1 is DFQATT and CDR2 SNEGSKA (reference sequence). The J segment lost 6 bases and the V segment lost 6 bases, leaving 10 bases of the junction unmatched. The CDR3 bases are TGCAGTGCAACCAGACAGGGGGCATTGGCTGAAGCTTTCTTT. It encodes CSATRQGALAEAFF.

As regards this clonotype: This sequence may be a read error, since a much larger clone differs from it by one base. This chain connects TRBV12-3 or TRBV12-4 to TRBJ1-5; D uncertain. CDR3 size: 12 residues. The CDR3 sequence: CAGSLVAQPQHF. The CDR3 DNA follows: TGTGCCGGCAGTTTGGTCGCGCAGCCCCAGCATTTT.

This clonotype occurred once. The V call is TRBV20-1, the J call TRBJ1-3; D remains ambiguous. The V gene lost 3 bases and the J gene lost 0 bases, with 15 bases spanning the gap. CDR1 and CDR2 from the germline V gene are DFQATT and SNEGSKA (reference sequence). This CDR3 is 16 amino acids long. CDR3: CSARGWYTNSGNTIYF. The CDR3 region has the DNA TGCAGTGCTAGGGGGTGGTACACCAACTCTGGAAACACCATATATTTT.

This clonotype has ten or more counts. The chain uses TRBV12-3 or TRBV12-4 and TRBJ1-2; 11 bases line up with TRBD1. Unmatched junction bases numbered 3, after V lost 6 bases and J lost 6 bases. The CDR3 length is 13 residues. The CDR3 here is CASSGQGADGYTF. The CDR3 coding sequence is TGTGCCAGCAGCGGACAGGGGGCCGATGGCTACACCTTC.

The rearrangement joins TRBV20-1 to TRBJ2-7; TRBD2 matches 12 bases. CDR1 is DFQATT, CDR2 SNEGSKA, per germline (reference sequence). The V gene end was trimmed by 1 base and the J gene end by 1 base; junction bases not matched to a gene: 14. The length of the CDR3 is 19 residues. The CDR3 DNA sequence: TGCAGTGCTAGAGGGATGCTAGCGGGGGGGCCTTCTAGTTCCTACGAGCAGTACTTC. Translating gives CSARGMLAGGPSSSYEQYF.

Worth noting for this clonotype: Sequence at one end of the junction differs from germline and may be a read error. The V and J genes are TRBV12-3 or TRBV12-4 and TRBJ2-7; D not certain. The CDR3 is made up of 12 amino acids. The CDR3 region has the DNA TGTGCCAGCAGTTTAGCGTGGGGTAAAGAAGACTTC. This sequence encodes CASSLAWGKEDF.

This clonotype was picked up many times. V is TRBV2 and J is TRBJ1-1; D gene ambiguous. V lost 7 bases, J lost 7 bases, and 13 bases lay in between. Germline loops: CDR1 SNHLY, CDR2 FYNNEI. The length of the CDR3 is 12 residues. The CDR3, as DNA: TGTGCCAGCACCTGGGTGGAGCTTGAAGCTTTCTTT. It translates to CASTWVELEAFF.

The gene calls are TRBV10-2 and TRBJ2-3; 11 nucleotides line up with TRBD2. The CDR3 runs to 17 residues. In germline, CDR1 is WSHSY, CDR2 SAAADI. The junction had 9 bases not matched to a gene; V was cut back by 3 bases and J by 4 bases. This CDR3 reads CASSDLSGGALADTQYF. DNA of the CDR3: TGCGCCAGCAGTGACCTTAGCGGGGGGGCCCTCGCAGATACGCAGTATTTT.

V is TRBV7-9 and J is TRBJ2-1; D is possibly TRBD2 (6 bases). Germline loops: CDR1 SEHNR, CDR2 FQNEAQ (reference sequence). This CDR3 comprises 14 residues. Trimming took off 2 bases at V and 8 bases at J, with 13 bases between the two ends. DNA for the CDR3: TGTGCCAGCAGCTTATCGGGAGCATCGGATGAGCAGTTCTTC. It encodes CASSLSGASDEQFF.

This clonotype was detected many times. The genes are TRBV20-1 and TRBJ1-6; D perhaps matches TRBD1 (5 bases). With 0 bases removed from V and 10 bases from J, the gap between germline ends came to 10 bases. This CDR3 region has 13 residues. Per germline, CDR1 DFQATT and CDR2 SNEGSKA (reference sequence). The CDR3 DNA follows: TGCAGTGCTAGAGATCAAGGGGACTCACCCCTCCACTTT. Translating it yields CSARDQGDSPLHF.